This TCR beta chain was recorded in a study of hypomethylating agent response in myelodysplastic syndrome. Study context: Mean age was approximately 72 +/- 6.3 years; diploid cytogenetics predominated. Study-level results: Control donors' ages did not match those of MDS patients.

This clone was counted a few times. What it binds is unknown. Bulk bone marrow was analyzed without sorting T-cell subsets. Assay: immunoSEQ multiplex PCR; the TCRdb copy retains only in-frame clones and omits some. Of 3,000 to 4,000 clones listed, around 75% are singletons. This clonotype was obtained from a human donor with myelodysplastic syndrome. The source material was bone marrow, sampled before or after starting hypomethylating agent treatment for myelodysplastic syndrome (not recorded which).

This chain's CDR3 is CASALTGANYGYTF. Written as DNA, the CDR3 is TGTGCCAGTGCCTTGACAGGGGCTAACTATGGCTACACCTTC. The V call is TRBV19, the J call TRBJ1-2; 8 bases align to TRBD1. V shed 8 bases and J 0 bases; nucleotides not matched to a gene: 5. CDR3 length: 14 residues. Per germline, CDR1 LNHDA and CDR2 SQIVND (reference sequence).